These 14 T cell receptor beta chains were sequenced from one sample in a study of blood T cell repertoires in COVID-19. Sequencing used immunoSEQ multiplex PCR; TCRdb keeps in-frame clones, though not all of them. This sample carries about 15,000 clones, approximately 90% of them seen once, and the ten largest clones take about 4.1%. Sequenced material: peripheral blood. These receptors came from a man in his sixties with active COVID-19.

This CDR3 reads CAVGQQETQYF. The CDR3 nucleotides are TGTGCCGTCGGACAGCAAGAGACCCAGTACTTC. The V gene is TRBV24-1, the J gene TRBJ2-5, with D possibly being TRBD1 (6 bases). The germline gives CDR1 KGHDR, CDR2 SFDVKD. The CDR3 totals 11 residues. V was cut by 12 bases and J by 2 bases, with 9 bases left in between.

This clone showed up just a few times. The chain is built from TRBV5-1 and TRBJ2-3; the match to TRBD2 covers 13 bases. Germline V gives CDR1 SGHRS, CDR2 YFSETQ. CDR3 length: 17 residues. The V and J ends lost 5 bases and 2 bases, in that order; junction bases with no gene match: 8. The CDR3 is CASSRLAGGGNTDTQYF. The CDR3 nucleotides read TGCGCCAGCAGTCGACTAGCGGGGGGAGGGAACACAGATACGCAGTATTTT. Filled out from reference TRBV5-1 and TRBJ2-3, the complete variable domain reads KAGVTQTPRYLIKTRGQQVTLSCSPISGHRSVSWYQQTPGQGLQFLFEYFSETQRNKGNFPGRFSGRQFSNSRSEMNVSTLELGDSALYLCASSRLAGGGNTDTQYFGPGTRLTVL.

The chain recombines TRBV6-5 with TRBJ1-4; TRBD1 matches 10 bases. The J segment lost 8 bases and the V segment lost 8 bases, leaving 8 bases of the junction unmatched. The CDR3 extends over 14 amino acids. From germline, CDR1 is MNHEY and CDR2 SVGAGI. The DNA of the CDR3 is TGTGCCAGCCGCGGGGACAGGGGAGGGGAAAAACTGTTTTTT. This encodes CASRGDRGGEKLFF.

This chain links TRBV10-3 with TRBJ2-1; 8 nucleotides align to TRBD1. This CDR3 is built from 16 residues. The junction had 9 bases not matched to a gene; V was cut back by 5 bases and J by 3 bases. Looked up from germline, CDR1 is ENHRY and CDR2 is SYGVKD. Here the CDR3 reads CAISRRGQAFYNEQFF. The CDR3 bases are TGTGCCATCAGTCGAAGGGGACAGGCTTTCTACAATGAGCAGTTCTTC.

The chain has TRBV2 and TRBJ2-1; TRBD2 agrees at 7 bases. CDR1 is SNHLY and CDR2 is FYNNEI in the germline V gene. The CDR3 is 16 residues long. Trimming cost V 4 bases and J 1 base; bases outside gene matches: 7. The CDR3 reads CASSGGASGSYNEQFF. Written as DNA, the CDR3 is TGTGCCAGCAGTGGAGGGGCTAGCGGATCCTACAATGAGCAGTTCTTC.

V usage is TRBV6-1 and J usage is TRBJ2-7; D gene unclear. Germline CDR1 is MNHNS and CDR2 is SASEGT. The CDR3 loop spans 13 amino acids. V shed 1 base and J shed 2 bases, with 6 bases lying between them. Here the CDR3 reads CASSEGSAYEQYF. CDR3 in DNA: TGTGCCAGCAGTGAAGGGTCAGCCTACGAGCAGTACTTC.

The rearrangement links TRBV19 to TRBJ1-3; 11 bases are a match to TRBD1. Germline CDR1 reads LNHDA; CDR2 reads SQIVND (reference sequence). This CDR3 region has 17 residues. The V segment lost 8 bases and the J segment 0 bases; nucleotides outside the gene matches: 9. CDR3 loop: CASRDGQGALSGNTIYF. DNA for the CDR3: TGTGCCAGTCGTGATGGACAGGGGGCACTCTCTGGAAACACCATATATTTT.

The chain carries TRBV3-1 (or the pseudogene TRBV3-2) and TRBJ1-5, with D perhaps matching TRBD1 (6 bases). Germline-derived CDR1 and CDR2 are LGHDT and YNNKEL (reference sequence). Trimming shortened V by 0 bases and J by 7 bases, and 16 bases separated the two germline ends. The CDR3 is made up of 16 amino acids. The CDR3 sequence is CASSQEGTPRGQPQHF. DNA for the CDR3: TGTGCCAGCAGCCAAGAGGGGACGCCGAGGGGGCAGCCCCAGCATTTT.

The CDR3 here is CASRPGQAPTEAFF. The CDR3 coding sequence is TGCGCCAGCAGGCCGGGACAGGCCCCCACTGAAGCTTTCTTT. The V and J genes are TRBV5-1 and TRBJ1-1; 8 positions agree with TRBD1. Germline trimming cut 5 bases from V and 4 bases from J; bases unmatched to any gene: 7. Germline V lookup: CDR1 SGHRS, CDR2 YFSETQ. The CDR3 sequence is 14 residues long.

The V call is TRBV14, the J call TRBJ1-1; TRBD1 might be the D (6 bases). Germline CDR1 is SGHDN and CDR2 is FVKESK. V was cut by 1 base and J by 12 bases, with 15 bases left in between. CDR3 size: 13 residues. The CDR3 DNA reads as TGTGCCAGCAGCCAAGCTGGCGGCAGGGGCCCTTTCTTT. Translation gives CASSQAGGRGPFF.

The chain couples TRBV6-5 to TRBJ1-5, with D uncertain. The germline V gene encodes CDR1 MNHEY and CDR2 SVGAGI. The V end was cut by 8 bases, the J end by 0 bases, with 11 bases between. The CDR3 covers 14 residues. CDR3 residues: CASGRRDSNQPQHF. DNA for the CDR3: TGTGCCAGCGGCAGACGGGATAGCAATCAGCCCCAGCATTTT.

The chain is built from TRBV11-2 and TRBJ1-6; D is possibly TRBD1 (5 bases). The CDR3 is made up of 17 amino acids. V lost 2 bases to trimming and J lost 0 bases, with 11 bases between them. In germline, CDR1 is SGHAT, CDR2 FQNNGV. This chain's CDR3 is CASSLIGGSSYNSPLHF. The CDR3, as DNA: TGTGCCAGCAGCTTAATTGGGGGGAGCTCCTATAATTCACCCCTCCACTTT.

The J gene is TRBJ1-1, the V gene TRBV2, with a tentative D call TRBD1 (5 bases). The V gene lost 6 bases and the J gene lost 3 bases, with 8 bases spanning the gap. CDR3 length: 12 amino acids. CDR1 is SNHLY and CDR2 is FYNNEI in the germline V gene. The CDR3 protein is CASRGADTEAFF. The CDR3 nucleotides read TGTGCCAGCAGAGGGGCGGACACTGAAGCTTTCTTT.

V gene TRBV2 combines with J gene TRBJ2-2; TRBD2 matches at 9 bases. The CDR3 has 13 amino acids. In germline, CDR1 is SNHLY, CDR2 FYNNEI. CDR3 nucleotide sequence: TGTGCTTCGGCGGGAGGGTACACCGGGGAGCTGTTTTTT. Its protein is CASAGGYTGELFF. The complete variable domain, with remaining parts taken from reference TRBV2 and TRBJ2-2, reads EPEVTQTPSHQVTQMGQEVILRCVPISNHLYFYWYRQILGQKVEFLVSFYNNEISEKSEIFDDQFSVERPDGSNFTLKIRSTKLEDSAMYFCASAGGYTGELFFGEGSRLTVL.